Reported below is one TCR beta chain. This clone's antigen is unknown. No clone much larger than this one lies a single base away; base qualities are absent. V trim: 4 bases; J trim: 1 base; unmatched bases: 5. Inclusive of the bounding cysteine and phenylalanine, the CDR3 is 16 residues long. Of the read, only the CDR3 DNA is kept; its 48 bases are in frame from base 1. In the germline V gene (reference sequence), CDR1 corresponds to SGHNT and CDR2 to YYREEE. These data are taken from a study of blood T cell repertoires in COVID-19 (dated by TCRdb to about 2020). With regard to the full study: The collaborator samples originated in the United States, Italy and Spain and spanned the acute and convalescent phases of COVID-19. The material from the prospective study consisted of cDNA or gDNA derived from T cells, B-cell-depleted T cells, or PBMCs. Subjects who had been exposed to COVID-19, were actively infected with it, or had recovered from it provided the deeply sampled blood TCRbeta repertoires that made up the dataset. A freely available public database, intended as a resource for researchers studying the immune response to SARS-CoV-2, is where the repertoires were released. The samples were drawn from two sources: the first 160 participants of the ongoing ImmuneRACE study, and 1,000 to 1,500 subjects contributed by 6 global collaborators. Sample metadata almost always included a de-identified subject ID, COVID-19 status, age in years and sex. Where HLA class I and class II types were available, the types were taken from metadata supplied by the sample provider, not from assay-based typing.

TCRbeta CDR3 regions were amplified from genomic DNA using the immunoSEQ Assay, a bias-controlled multiplex PCR. The paper's data handling went like this. The number of nucleated cells in each sample was estimated from the amplification of reference gene primers within the assay. To quantify the absolute abundance of each unique TCRbeta CDR3 rearrangement, sequence reads were collapsed and filtered. For each sample, productive Simpson clonality was calculated as the square root of Simpson's diversity index over productive rearrangements. The table was pulled from immuneACCESS by TCRdb, which kept in-frame rearrangements only. Such tables lose some clones; where checked, under half of the loss comes from unresolved V genes, and the rest has no known cause. V and J calls and clone size come straight from that table; D and trimming were deduced from the DNA. The sample table records around 170,000 clones; approximately 80% of these occur just once. Under 3.5% of the sample is in the top ten clones.

Summary of the overall study and its limitations: How much clinical and demographic metadata was included differed by source and by participant, and the metadata was provided uncurated.

Whole blood was collected in K2EDTA tubes by collaborating institutions according to the institutions' own protocols. Collaborator samples were shipped for TCRbeta analysis as frozen whole blood, isolated PBMCs, or DNA extracted from either sample type. The clonotype was recovered from a woman aged 60 to 75 with acute or convalescent COVID-19. Material for sequencing was peripheral blood. The chain is encoded by TRBV5-4 joined to TRBJ2-2, with 9 bases in between that match TRBD1. In nucleotide form, the sequence is TGTGCCAGCAGCCCGCCGGGACAGGGGAACACCGGGGAGCTGTTTTTT. Its coded protein is CASSPPGQGNTGELFF.